The 23 T cell receptor beta chains in this list originate from one sample, sequenced in a study of T cell changes during pregnancy in multiple sclerosis. Measured with immunoSEQ multiplex PCR; TCRdb has only the in-frame clones, and not every one. Of 40,000 to 60,000 clones listed, more than 85% are singletons. The source material was CD8+ T cells from peripheral blood mononuclear cells, sampled in the second trimester of pregnancy. Source of these receptors: a female donor with multiple sclerosis, enrolled in a pregnancy study.

For this clone: Germline and junction disagree at one end, which may indicate a read error. The chain employs TRBV7-9 and TRBJ2-7, with 12 bases matching TRBD2. The CDR3 totals 16 residues. The germline V gene encodes CDR1 SEHNR and CDR2 FQNEAQ (reference sequence). CDR3 bases: TGTGCCAGCAGCCTAGCGGGGGGGCCAGTTATATACGAGCAGTACTTC. Encoded protein: CASSLAGGPVIYEQYF. The variable domain in full, with the rest retrieved from reference TRBV7-9 and TRBJ2-7, is DTGVSQNPRHKITKRGQNVTFRCDPISEHNRLYWYRQTLGQGPEFLTYFQNEAQLEKSRLLSDRFSAERPKGSFSTLEIQRTEQGDSAMYLCASSLAGGPVIYEQYFGPGTRLTVT.

This chain links TRBV5-1 with TRBJ2-1; 7 nucleotides align to TRBD1. The CDR3 covers 15 residues. Germline V CDR1 and CDR2: SGHRS, YFSETQ. Unmatched junction bases numbered 7, after V lost 0 bases and J lost 7 bases. In nucleotides, the CDR3 is TGCGCCAGCAGCTTGGGACAGGGTGATTTGAATGAGCAGTTCTTC. This encodes CASSLGQGDLNEQFF. Full variable domain (missing parts from reference TRBV5-1 and TRBJ2-1): KAGVTQTPRYLIKTRGQQVTLSCSPISGHRSVSWYQQTPGQGLQFLFEYFSETQRNKGNFPGRFSGRQFSNSRSEMNVSTLELGDSALYLCASSLGQGDLNEQFFGPGTRLTVL.

This clone occurred once. The V gene is TRBV13, the J gene TRBJ1-2, with D tentatively TRBD1 (5 bases). Trimming stripped 0 bases from V and 4 bases from J, with 21 bases between. Germline loops: CDR1 PRHDT, CDR2 FYEKMQ (reference sequence). The CDR3 runs 18 residues. The chain's CDR3 is CASSLGPPPDSPFYGYTF. CDR3 coding DNA: TGTGCCAGCAGCTTAGGCCCCCCCCCAGACAGTCCGTTCTATGGCTACACCTTC.

This clone appeared a single time. The rearrangement uses TRBV7-6 and TRBJ1-1, with D unclear. Germline-derived CDR1 and CDR2 are SGHVS and FNYEAQ. The CDR3 is 15 amino acids. With 5 bases removed from V and 1 base from J, the gap between germline ends came to 14 bases. CDR3 loop: CASSGFGDPNTEAFF. CDR3 nucleotide sequence: TGTGCCAGCAGCGGATTCGGGGATCCGAACACTGAAGCTTTCTTT.

This clone was picked up one time. The chain links TRBV27 to TRBJ1-5, with 8 bases that match TRBD1. After removal of 4 bases from V and 7 bases from J, the junction contained 6 bases not matched to a gene. The CDR3 contains 14 residues. Germline assignment: CDR1 MNHEY and CDR2 SMNVEV (reference sequence). The CDR3 sequence is CASSSPDRGQPQHF. Here the CDR3 DNA reads TGTGCCAGCAGTTCCCCCGACAGGGGCCAGCCCCAGCATTTT.

The genes are TRBV10-3 and TRBJ1-5; perhaps TRBD1 as D (6 bases). Germline V lookup: CDR1 ENHRY, CDR2 SYGVKD. V lost 2 bases and J lost 7, with 6 bases in between. This CDR3 is built from 12 residues. As DNA, the CDR3 is TGTGCCATCAGTGAGACAGGGCAGCCCCAGCATTTT. Translation gives CAISETGQPQHF.

The chain has TRBV6-4 and TRBJ2-2, with D unclear. The CDR3 covers 13 residues. Trimming removed 2 bases at V and 7 bases at J, with 8 bases between. Germline V gene data show CDR1 as MRHNA and CDR2 as SNTAGT. The CDR3 DNA is TGTGCCAGCAGTGACACCGAGGACGGGGAGCTGTTTTTT. Translated: CASSDTEDGELFF.

The rearrangement uses TRBV19 and TRBJ2-7, with D possibly being TRBD1 (5 bases). The CDR3 loop spans 16 amino acids. Germline V CDR1 and CDR2: LNHDA, SQIVND (reference sequence). V lost 3 bases and J lost 0, with 15 bases in between. The CDR3 protein is CASSMGIRQFSYEQYF. The CDR3, as DNA: TGTGCCAGTAGTATGGGGATCCGACAGTTCTCCTACGAGCAGTACTTC.

Written as DNA, the CDR3 is TGTGCCATCAGTGAGAGGTGGGACAGGGGGCTTAGTCAGCCCCAGCATTTT. This sequence encodes CAISERWDRGLSQPQHF. V and J are TRBV10-3 and TRBJ1-5, with 12 bases aligning to TRBD1. The CDR3 is made up of 17 amino acids. CDR1 ENHRY and CDR2 SYGVKD come from the germline V gene. V shed 2 bases, J shed 6 bases, and the junction held 8 bases outside the gene matches.

The chain is built from TRBV27 and TRBJ2-7; maybe TRBD2 (6 bases). The CDR3 totals 15 residues. CDR1 and CDR2 from the germline V gene are MNHEY and SMNVEV (reference sequence). V lost 5 bases and J 3 bases, leaving 17 bases between the germline ends. The CDR3 loop is CASSAWWGVHYEQYF. CDR3 nucleotides: TGTGCCAGCAGTGCCTGGTGGGGGGTTCACTACGAGCAGTACTTC.

The chain uses TRBV9 and TRBJ2-4; the D gene is possibly TRBD1 (6 bases). Looked up from germline, CDR1 is SGDLS and CDR2 is YYNGEE. V was cut by 1 base and J by 2 bases, with 10 bases left in between. CDR3 length: 15 residues. This CDR3 reads CASSVQGRSKNIQYF. DNA of the CDR3: TGTGCCAGCAGCGTACAGGGGAGATCCAAAAACATTCAGTACTTC.

Here the CDR3 reads CASSYVHNQPQHF. The CDR3 nucleotides read TGTGCCAGCAGTTACGTACACAATCAGCCCCAGCATTTT. The V and J genes are TRBV6-6 and TRBJ1-5, with D hard to call. The CDR3 has 13 residues. V gave up 2 bases and J gave up 3 bases, with 5 bases separating them. Looked up from germline, CDR1 is MNHNY and CDR2 is SVGAGI (reference sequence).

This rearrangement joins TRBV30 to TRBJ1-1, with a tentative D call TRBD1 (6 bases). The germline V gene encodes CDR1 GTSNPN and CDR2 SVGIG (reference sequence). The CDR3 length is 12 residues. The V gene lost 0 bases and the J gene lost 4 bases, with 6 bases spanning the gap. CDR3 nucleotide sequence: TGTGCCTGGAGTGTAGGGGGCACTGAAGCTTTCTTT. This codes for CAWSVGGTEAFF. Filled out from reference TRBV30 and TRBJ1-1, the complete variable domain reads SQTIHQWPATLVQPVGSPLSLECTVEGTSNPNLYWYRQAAGRGLQLLFYSVGIGQISSEVPQNLSASRPQDRQFILSSKKLLLSDSGFYLCAWSVGGTEAFFGQGTRLTVV.

V gene TRBV7-3 combines with J gene TRBJ2-1; 7 bases map to TRBD2. The CDR3 spans 15 residues. Trimming at V came to 5 bases and at J to 4 bases, leaving 8 bases not matched to a gene. Germline assignment: CDR1 SGHTA and CDR2 FQGTGA. The CDR3 is CASSALMGGYNEQFF. As DNA, the CDR3 is TGTGCCAGCAGCGCCCTGATGGGGGGGTACAATGAGCAGTTCTTC.

The chain joins TRBV5-4 to TRBJ2-5; 7 positions match TRBD1. The CDR3 is 19 residues long. Trimming at V came to 0 bases and at J to 2 bases, leaving 16 bases not matched to a gene. Germline loops: CDR1 SGHNT, CDR2 YYREEE (reference sequence). The CDR3 is CASSLEGQKGLQVQETQYF. Here the CDR3 DNA reads TGTGCCAGCAGCTTGGAGGGACAGAAAGGGCTTCAAGTTCAAGAGACCCAGTACTTC. Full variable domain (outside the CDR3, taken from reference TRBV5-4 and TRBJ2-5): ETGVTQSPTHLIKTRGQQVTLRCSSQSGHNTVSWYQQALGQGPQFIFQYYREEENGRGNFPPRFSGLQFPNYSSELNVNALELDDSALYLCASSLEGQKGLQVQETQYFGPGTRLLVL.

CDR3 sequence reads: CASSTGLDTDTQYF. The CDR3 nucleotides read TGTGCCAGCAGCACGGGACTAGACACAGATACGCAGTATTTT. V is TRBV7-2 and J is TRBJ2-3; 8 bases map to TRBD2. The V and J ends lost 5 bases and 2 bases, in that order; junction bases with no gene match: 3. The CDR3 covers 14 residues. Germline V gene sequence: CDR1 SGHTA, CDR2 FQGNSA.

Note on this clone: The same CDR3 arises from other DNA sequences in this sample as well. The rearrangement joins TRBV4-3 to TRBJ2-5, with TRBD1 identical over 11 bases. V lost 1 base to trimming and J lost 5 bases; unmatched junction nucleotides: 3. This CDR3 spans 15 amino acids. Per the germline V gene, CDR1 is LGHNA and CDR2 is YSLEER. In DNA form, the CDR3 reads TGCGCCAGCAGCCAAGGGGGACAGGGGGTGGAGACCCAGTACTTC. The encoded protein is CASSQGGQGVETQYF.

The chain joins TRBV13 to TRBJ2-7, with 8 bases lining up with TRBD1. This CDR3 spans 14 amino acids. Germline lookup yields CDR1 PRHDT and CDR2 FYEKMQ (reference sequence). Unmatched junction bases numbered 5, after V lost 5 bases and J lost 2 bases. CDR3 in amino acids: CASSTGQGPYEQYF. Written as DNA, the CDR3 is TGTGCCAGCAGCACCGGACAGGGCCCCTACGAGCAGTACTTC.

V is TRBV5-6 and J is TRBJ2-2; TRBD2 matches 12 bases. The CDR3 totals 19 residues. Germline CDR1 reads SGHDT; CDR2 reads YYEEEE. The ends lost 4 bases at V and 5 bases at J; junction bases unmatched: 15. The CDR3, as DNA: TGTGCCAGCAGCCCCGAGGTTACTAGCGGGGGGCCCGAAACCGGGGAGCTGTTTTTT. This encodes CASSPEVTSGGPETGELFF.

V usage is TRBV27 and J usage is TRBJ2-7; 7 bases fit TRBD1. With 10 bases clipped from V and 3 bases from J, the junction kept 6 bases outside the gene matches. CDR3 length: 12 amino acids. Germline CDR1 and CDR2: MNHEY and SMNVEV (reference sequence). The CDR3 here is CATRTGSYEQYF. The CDR3, as DNA: TGTGCCACCCGGACAGGAAGCTACGAGCAGTACTTC.

This chain connects TRBV6-4 to TRBJ2-6; D might be TRBD2 (7 bases). The CDR3 spans 16 residues. Trimming took 3 bases from V and 4 from J, leaving 13 bases between them. Germline V gives CDR1 MRHNA, CDR2 SNTAGT. The CDR3 DNA sequence: TGTGCCAGCAGTGAACGGGGGGCCACGGGGGCCAACGTCCTGACTTTC. Its protein is CASSERGATGANVLTF.

The rearrangement uses TRBV4-1 and TRBJ2-7; maybe TRBD1 (6 bases). The CDR3 extends over 15 amino acids. Germline CDR1 reads MGHRA; CDR2 reads YSYEKL. The germline V and J ends were trimmed by 0 bases and 1 base, with 10 bases remaining between them. CDR3 residues: CASSQEKTGSYEQYF. CDR3 bases: TGCGCCAGCAGCCAAGAGAAGACAGGTTCCTACGAGCAGTACTTC.

The chain combines TRBV7-9 with TRBJ1-2; 8 positions match TRBD1. Germline V gene sequence: CDR1 SEHNR, CDR2 FQNEAQ (reference sequence). The CDR3 loop spans 15 amino acids. The V and J ends lost 5 bases and 3 bases, in that order; junction bases with no gene match: 8. CDR3 in DNA: TGTGCCAGCAGCCCTCCAGGGGGCGCTTACTATGGCTACACCTTC. The encoded protein is CASSPPGGAYYGYTF.